Listed here is a single T cell receptor (beta chain). Its antigen is still unknown. The sample belongs to a study of T cells after yellow fever vaccination. Study-level results: A secondary response was less intense yet reached its peak sooner, at day 5 versus 15. Post-booster samples contained most primary-vaccination clones (just under 98% CD4, roughly 88% CD8).

Trimming cost V 6 bases and J 1 base, with 12 bases left between them. Germline V CDR1 and CDR2: SQVTM, ANQGSEA. The CDR3 is made up of 13 amino acids. TCRdb re-called the 5' RACE reads through MiXCR, storing one row per CDR3 protein. Of 200,000 to 300,000 distinct CDR3 sequences listed, 6.7% were seen once; the top ten hold around 1%. The gene calls are TRBV29-1 and TRBJ2-5; a weak D match, TRBD1 (6 bases). Sample: CD4+ T cells sorted from PBMCs, taken on the day of the yellow fever booster vaccination. The clonotype comes from a man younger than 40 who received the YFV17D yellow fever vaccine. DNA for the CDR3: TGCAGCGTCTCACAGGGTACCCAAGAGACCCAGTACTTC. Translation: CSVSQGTQETQYF.